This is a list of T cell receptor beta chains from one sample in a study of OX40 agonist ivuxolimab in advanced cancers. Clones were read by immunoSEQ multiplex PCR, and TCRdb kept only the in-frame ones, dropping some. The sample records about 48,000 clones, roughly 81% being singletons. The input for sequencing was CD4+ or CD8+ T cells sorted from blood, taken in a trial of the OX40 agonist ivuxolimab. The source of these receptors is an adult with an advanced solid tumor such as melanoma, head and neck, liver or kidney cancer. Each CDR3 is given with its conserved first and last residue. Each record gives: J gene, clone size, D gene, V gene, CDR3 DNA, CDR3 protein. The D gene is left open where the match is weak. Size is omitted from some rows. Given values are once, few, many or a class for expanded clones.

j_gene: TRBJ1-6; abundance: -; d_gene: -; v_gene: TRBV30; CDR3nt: TGTGCCTGGAGTGTCCTCAATTCACCCCTCCACTTT; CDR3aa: CAWSVLNSPLHF
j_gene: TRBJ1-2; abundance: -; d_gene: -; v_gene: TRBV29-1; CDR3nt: TGCAGCGTTGCAGGGGACTATGGCTACACCTTC; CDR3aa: CSVAGDYGYTF
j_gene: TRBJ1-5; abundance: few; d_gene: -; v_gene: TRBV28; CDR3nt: TGTGCCAGCAGTTCCGCAGATCAGCCCCAGCATTTT; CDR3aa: CASSSADQPQHF
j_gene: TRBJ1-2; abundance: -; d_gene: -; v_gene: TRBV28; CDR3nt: TGTGCCAGTCAGAGGACCGACTATGGCTACACCTTC; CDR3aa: CASQRTDYGYTF
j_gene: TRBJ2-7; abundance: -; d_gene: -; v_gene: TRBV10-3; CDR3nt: TGTGCCATCAGTGAGTGGTCCTCCTCCTACGAGCAGTACTTC; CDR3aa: CAISEWSSSYEQYF
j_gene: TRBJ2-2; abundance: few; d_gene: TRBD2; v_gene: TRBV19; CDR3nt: TGTGCCAGTAGTACCGGAGTAGCGGGAGTTCGGAACACCGGGGAGCTGTTTTTT; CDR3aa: CASSTGVAGVRNTGELFF
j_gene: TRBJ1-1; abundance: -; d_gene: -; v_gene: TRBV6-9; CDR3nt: TGTGCCAGCAGGATGAAGGGGCCACGGGCTGAAGCTTTCTTT; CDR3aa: CASRMKGPRAEAFF
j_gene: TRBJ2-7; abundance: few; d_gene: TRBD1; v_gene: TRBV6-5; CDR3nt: TGTGCCAGCAAGAAAGACAGGGACCCAACCTACGAGCAGTACTTC; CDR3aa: CASKKDRDPTYEQYF
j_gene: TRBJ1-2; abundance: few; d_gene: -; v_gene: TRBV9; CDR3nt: TGTGCCAGCAGCGTGGACATCGGATATGGCTACACCTTC; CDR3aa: CASSVDIGYGYTF
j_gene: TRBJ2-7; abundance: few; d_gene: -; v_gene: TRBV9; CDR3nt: TGTGCCAGCAGCGTCGCGTCACAGGGTCGCGAGCAGTACTTC; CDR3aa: CASSVASQGREQYF
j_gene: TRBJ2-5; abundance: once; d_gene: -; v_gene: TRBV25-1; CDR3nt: TGTGCCAGCAGTGACGACAGACGGGTGGAGACCCAGTACTTC; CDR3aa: CASSDDRRVETQYF
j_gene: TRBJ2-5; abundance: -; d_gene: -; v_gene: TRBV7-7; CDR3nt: TGTGCTAGCAGCTTAGAGGCCGTTCACCCAGAGACCCAGTACTTC; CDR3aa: CASSLEAVHPETQYF
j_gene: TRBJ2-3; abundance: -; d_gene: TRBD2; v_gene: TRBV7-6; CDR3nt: TGTGCCAGCAGCTTACGGACTAGCGGGATTCCGGATACGCAGTATTTT; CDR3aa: CASSLRTSGIPDTQYF
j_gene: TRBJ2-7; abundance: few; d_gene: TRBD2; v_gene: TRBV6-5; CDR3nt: TGTGCCAGCACCCCCCCGGGAGGGTTATCCTACGAGCAGTACTTC; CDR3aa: CASTPPGGLSYEQYF
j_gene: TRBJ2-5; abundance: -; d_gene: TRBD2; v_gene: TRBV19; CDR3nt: TGTGCCAGTAGTATCTGGGGGGGACTCAAGGAGACCCAGTACTTC; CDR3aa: CASSIWGGLKETQYF
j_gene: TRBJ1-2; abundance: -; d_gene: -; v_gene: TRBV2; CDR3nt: TGTGCCAGCAGCCCTTCGCCGAACTATGGCTACACCTTC; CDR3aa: CASSPSPNYGYTF
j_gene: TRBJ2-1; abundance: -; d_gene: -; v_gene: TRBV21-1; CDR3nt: TGTGCCAGCAGCGACCTAGCGGTAGCCGAGAACAATGAGCAGTTCTTC; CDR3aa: CASSDLAVAENNEQFF
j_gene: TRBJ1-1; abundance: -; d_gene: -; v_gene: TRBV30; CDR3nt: TGTGCCTGGAGTGGCGACAGAGATGGGGACACTGAAGCTTTCTTT; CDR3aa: CAWSGDRDGDTEAFF
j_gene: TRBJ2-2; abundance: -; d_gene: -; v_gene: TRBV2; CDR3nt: TGTGCCAGCACCGCTGGGCGGGAAACCGGGGAGCTGTTTTTT; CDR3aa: CASTAGRETGELFF
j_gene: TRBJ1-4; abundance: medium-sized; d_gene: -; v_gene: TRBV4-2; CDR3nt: TGTGCCAGCAGCCAAGACCAACCGGGGGGCCAGGACCGAGAAAAACTGTTTTTT; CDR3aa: CASSQDQPGGQDREKLFF
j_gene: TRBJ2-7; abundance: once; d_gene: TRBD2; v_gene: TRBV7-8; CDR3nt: TGTGCCAGCAGCTTGGTAGCGGGAGGACTTATCTACGAGCAGTACTTC; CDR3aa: CASSLVAGGLIYEQYF
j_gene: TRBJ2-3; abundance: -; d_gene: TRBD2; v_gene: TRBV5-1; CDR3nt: TGCGCCAGCAGCTCCGGACTAGCGGCTAGCACAGATACGCAGTATTTT; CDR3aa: CASSSGLAASTDTQYF
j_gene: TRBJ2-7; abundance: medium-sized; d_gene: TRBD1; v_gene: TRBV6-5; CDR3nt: TGTGCCAGCAGTTTCGACAGGGGGCGCTCCTACGAGCAGTACTTC; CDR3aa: CASSFDRGRSYEQYF
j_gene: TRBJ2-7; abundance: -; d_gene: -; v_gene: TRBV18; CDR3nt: TGTGCCAGCTCACCAACCCAGGACAGCCCCAAGCAGTACTTC; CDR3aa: CASSPTQDSPKQYF
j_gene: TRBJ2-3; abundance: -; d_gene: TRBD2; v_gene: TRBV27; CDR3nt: TGTGCCAGCAGTGGGTGGGGGGGAGAGAGCACAGATACGCAGTATTTT; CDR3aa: CASSGWGGESTDTQYF
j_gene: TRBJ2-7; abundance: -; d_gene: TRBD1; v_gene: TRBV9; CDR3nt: TGTGCCAGCAGCGTAGGACAGGGGGTAGGGTCCGAGCAGTACTTC; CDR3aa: CASSVGQGVGSEQYF
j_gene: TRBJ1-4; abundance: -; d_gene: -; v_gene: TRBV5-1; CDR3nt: TGCGCCAGCAGCCTGAGGGACCCTAAGGAAAAACTGTTTTTT; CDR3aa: CASSLRDPKEKLFF
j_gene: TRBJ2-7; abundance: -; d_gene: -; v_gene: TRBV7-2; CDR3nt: TGTGCCAGCAGCTTAGACGCAAGCGCCTACTACGAGCAGTACTTC; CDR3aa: CASSLDASAYYEQYF